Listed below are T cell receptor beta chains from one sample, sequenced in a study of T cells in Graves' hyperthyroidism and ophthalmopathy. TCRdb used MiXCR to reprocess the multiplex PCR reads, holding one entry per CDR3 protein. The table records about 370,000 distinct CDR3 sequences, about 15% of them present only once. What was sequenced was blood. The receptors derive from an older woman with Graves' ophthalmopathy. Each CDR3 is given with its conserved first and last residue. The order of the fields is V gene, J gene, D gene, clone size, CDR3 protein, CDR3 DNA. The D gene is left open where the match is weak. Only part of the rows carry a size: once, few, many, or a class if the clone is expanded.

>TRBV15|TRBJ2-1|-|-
CATSRDRTNNEQFF
TGTGCCACCAGCAGAGATAGGACTAACAATGAGCAGTTCTTC
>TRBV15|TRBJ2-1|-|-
CATSRGHGSYEQFF
TGTGCCACCAGCAGAGGTCACGGATCCTACGAGCAGTTCTTC
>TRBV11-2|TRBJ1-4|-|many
CASSSYGQKLFF
TGTGCCAGCAGCTCGTATGGGCAGAAACTGTTTTTT
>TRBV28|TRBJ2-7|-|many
CASSLVDSYEQYF
TGTGCCAGCAGTTTAGTGGATTCCTACGAGCAGTACTTC
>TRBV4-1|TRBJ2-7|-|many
CASSRTEGPRDEQYF
TGCGCCAGCAGCCGGACGGAGGGCCCTCGGGACGAGCAGTACTTC
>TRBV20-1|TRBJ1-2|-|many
CSASGRDYGYTF
TGCAGTGCTAGCGGCAGGGACTATGGCTACACCTTC
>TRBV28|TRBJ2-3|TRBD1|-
CASSLTGAQRGRRYSDTQYF
TGTGCCAGCAGCCTGACAGGGGCCCAGCGAGGTCGTAGATATTCAGATACGCAGTATTTT
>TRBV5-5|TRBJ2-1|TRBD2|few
CASSLQYTSGDNEQFF
TGTGCCAGCAGCTTGCAATATACTAGCGGAGACAATGAGCAGTTCTTC
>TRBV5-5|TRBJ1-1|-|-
CASSLPLGALNTEAFF
TGCGCCAGCAGCCTGCCTTTGGGGGCATTGAACACTGAAGCTTTCTTT
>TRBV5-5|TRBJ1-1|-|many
CASSGRTVGSMNTEAFF
TGTGCCAGCAGCGGAAGGACAGTAGGAAGCATGAACACTGAAGCTTTCTTT
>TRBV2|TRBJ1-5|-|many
CASQFGAPDQPQHF
TGTGCCAGCCAATTCGGGGCCCCGGATCAGCCCCAGCATTTT
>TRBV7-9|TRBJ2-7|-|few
CASSLAPGSLAYEQYF
TGTGCCAGCAGCTTAGCTCCAGGGTCCCTCGCCTACGAGCAGTACTTC
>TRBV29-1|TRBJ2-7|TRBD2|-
CSAGGSYEQYF
TGCAGCGCGGGGGGGTCCTACGAGCAGTACTTC
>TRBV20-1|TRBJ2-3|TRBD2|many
CAGVAGRGTDTQYF
TGCGCTGGGGTAGCGGGGAGGGGCACAGATACGCAGTATTTT
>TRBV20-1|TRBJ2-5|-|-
CSARGDFQETQYF
TGCAGTGCTAGGGGGGACTTTCAAGAGACCCAGTACTTC
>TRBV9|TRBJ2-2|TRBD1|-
CASSVGQGGTGELFF
TGTGCCAGCAGCGTAGGACAGGGGGGCACCGGGGAGCTGTTTTTT
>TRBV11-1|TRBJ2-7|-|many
CASSLGGGDGAYEQYF
TGTGCCAGCAGCTTAGGAGGCGGGGACGGAGCCTACGAGCAGTACTTC
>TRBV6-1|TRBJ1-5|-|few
CASSGTQVGQPQHF
TGTGCCAGCAGCGGGACCCAGGTGGGTCAGCCCCAGCATTTT
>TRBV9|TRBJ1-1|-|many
CASSVSTQGFGRADTEAFF
TGTGCCAGCAGCGTATCCACTCAGGGTTTCGGTCGAGCCGACACTGAAGCTTTCTTT
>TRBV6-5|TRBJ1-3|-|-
CASSYSNSAGSGNTIYF
TGTGCCAGCAGTTACTCGAATTCAGCGGGCTCTGGAAACACCATATATTTT
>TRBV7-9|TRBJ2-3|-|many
CASSPAIGSGNTQYF
TGTGCCAGCAGCCCGGCGATAGGGTCAGGGAATACGCAGTATTTT
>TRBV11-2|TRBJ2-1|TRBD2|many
CASSRGTSGSGRDNEQFF
TGTGCCAGCAGCCGAGGGACTAGCGGGAGTGGAAGGGACAATGAGCAGTTCTTC
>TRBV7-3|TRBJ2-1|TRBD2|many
CASSLASGSLDEQFF
TGTGCCAGCAGCTTAGCTAGCGGGAGTTTGGATGAGCAGTTCTTC
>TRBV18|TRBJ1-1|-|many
CASSPLQGTEAFF
TGTGCCAGCTCACCACTCCAGGGGACTGAAGCTTTCTTT
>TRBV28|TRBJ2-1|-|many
CASSPIGGGTYNEQFF
TGTGCCAGCAGCCCCATAGGCGGGGGCACCTACAATGAGCAGTTCTTC
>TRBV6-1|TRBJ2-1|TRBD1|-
CASGGVAGGENEQFF
TGTGCCAGCGGCGGGGTGGCAGGGGGCGAGAATGAGCAGTTCTTC
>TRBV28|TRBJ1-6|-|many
CASSPVTGSYNSPLHF
TGTGCCAGCAGTCCGGTAACTGGCTCCTATAATTCACCCCTCCACTTT
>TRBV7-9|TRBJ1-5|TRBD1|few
CASSPLGQGAPAQHF
TGTGCCAGCAGCCCCTTGGGACAGGGGGCCCCGGCCCAGCATTTT
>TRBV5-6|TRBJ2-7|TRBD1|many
CASSSRSRQGLSYEQYF
TGTGCCAGCAGCTCTCGTTCAAGACAGGGCCTATCCTACGAGCAGTACTTC
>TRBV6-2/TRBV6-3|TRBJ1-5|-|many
CASSPPRGSERYSNQPQHF
TGTGCCAGCAGTCCGCCACGGGGGTCGGAGCGATATAGCAATCAGCCCCAGCATTTT
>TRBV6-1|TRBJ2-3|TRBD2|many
CASSPPGGSGSDTQYF
TGTGCCAGCAGTCCCCCGGGGGGTAGTGGGTCAGATACGCAGTATTTT
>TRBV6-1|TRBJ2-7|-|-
CASSLTRGGNYEQYF
TGTGCCAGCAGCCTAACCCGAGGGGGGAACTACGAGCAGTACTTC
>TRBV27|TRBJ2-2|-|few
CASSPGLYNTGELFF
TGTGCCAGCAGTCCGGGACTTTATAACACCGGGGAGCTGTTTTTT
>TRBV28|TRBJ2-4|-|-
CASTPGVENIQYF
TGTGCCAGCACCCCTGGGGTAGAGAACATTCAGTACTTC
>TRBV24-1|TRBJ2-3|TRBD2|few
CATSAVAGDPDTQYF
TGTGCCACCAGTGCGGTAGCGGGAGACCCAGATACGCAGTATTTT
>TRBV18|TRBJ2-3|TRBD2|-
CASSPRPTSEPTDTQYF
TGTGCCAGCTCACCACGACCGACTAGCGAGCCCACAGATACGCAGTATTTT
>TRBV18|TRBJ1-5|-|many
CASSPSGSQGVQHF
TGTGCCAGCTCACCAAGCGGGTCACAAGGAGTCCAGCATTTT
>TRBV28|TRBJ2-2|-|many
CASFRRNTGELFF
TGTGCCAGCTTCAGGCGGAACACCGGGGAGCTGTTTTTT
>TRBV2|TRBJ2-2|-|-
CASSFGTYTGELFF
TGTGCCAGCAGTTTTGGGACTTACACCGGGGAGCTGTTTTTT
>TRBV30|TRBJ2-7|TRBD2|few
CAWSPGLAGVEQYF
TGTGCCTGGAGCCCGGGACTAGCGGGAGTTGAGCAGTACTTC
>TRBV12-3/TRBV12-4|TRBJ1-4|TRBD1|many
CASSLVGGGEKLFF
TGTGCCAGCAGTTTAGTCGGAGGGGGCGAAAAACTGTTTTTT
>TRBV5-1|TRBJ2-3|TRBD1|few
CASSLAPGQGTDTQYF
TGCGCCAGCAGCTTGGCCCCGGGACAGGGAACAGATACGCAGTATTTT
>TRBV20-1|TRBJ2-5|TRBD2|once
CSARPPGLIQETQYF
TGCAGTGCTAGGCCTCCGGGACTAATCCAAGAGACCCAGTACTTC
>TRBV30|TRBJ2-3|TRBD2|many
CAWLGTRTDTQYF
TGTGCCTGGCTCGGGACTAGAACAGATACGCAGTATTTT
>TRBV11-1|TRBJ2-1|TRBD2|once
CASSPGTSEPNEQFF
TGTGCCAGCAGCCCCGGTACTAGCGAGCCCAATGAGCAGTTCTTC
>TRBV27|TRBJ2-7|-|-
CASSLEGSLGQYF
TGTGCCAGCAGTTTGGAAGGTTCTCTTGGGCAGTACTTC
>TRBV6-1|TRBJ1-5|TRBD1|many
CASSTRDSSNQPQHF
TGTGCCAGCAGTACCCGGGACAGTAGCAATCAGCCCCAGCATTTT
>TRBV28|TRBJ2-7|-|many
CASSFYGSYEQYF
TGTGCCAGCAGTTTTTATGGCAGCTACGAGCAGTACTTC
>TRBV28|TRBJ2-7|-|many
CASSPLLGGQEQYF
TGTGCCAGCAGCCCACTTTTGGGGGGGCAGGAGCAGTACTTC
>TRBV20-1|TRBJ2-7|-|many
CSAPPVQGPTNEQYF
TGCAGTGCCCCACCGGTCCAGGGTCCCACTAACGAGCAGTACTTC
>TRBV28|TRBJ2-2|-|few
CAIGRPTGELFF
TGTGCCATCGGCAGGCCGACCGGGGAGCTGTTTTTT
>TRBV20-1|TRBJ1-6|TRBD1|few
CSASQTGGRSPLHF
TGCAGTGCTAGCCAGACAGGGGGACGGTCACCCCTCCACTTT